This TCR beta chain was captured in a study of blood T cell repertoires in COVID-19. For the study at large: Collection of acute and convalescent COVID-19 samples took place in the United States, Italy and Spain. T cells, B-cell-depleted T cells, or PBMCs supplied cDNA or gDNA.

In the authors' workflow: Nucleated cell counts were estimated from reference gene primer amplification. Measured with immunoSEQ multiplex PCR; TCRdb has only the in-frame clones, and not every one. D and trimming come from the DNA, and the V and J calls and clone size come from that table. The sample shows approximately 100,000 clones, roughly 90% of them seen only once. Per germline, CDR1 LNHDA and CDR2 SQIVND (reference sequence). Trimming cost V 2 bases and J 2 bases; bases outside gene matches: 0. CDR3 length: 14 amino acids. The chain employs TRBV19 and TRBJ1-5; 7 bases align to TRBD1. This TCR came from a woman aged 60-70 years with acute or convalescent COVID-19. What was sequenced was peripheral blood. The DNA for the CDR3 is TGTGCCAGTAGTATACAGGGGGGCAATCAGCCCCAGCATTTT. Translating it yields CASSIQGGNQPQHF.